In this sample, the clone carrying this TCR beta chain turned up a few times. Its antigen is currently unknown. The record originates from a study of CD8 T cells in ankylosing spondylitis. General study results and limits: From matched ankylosing spondylitis synovial fluid, disease-linked clones were reportedly recovered at significantly enriched levels. The authors found the disease-linked clones to be CD8+ and relatively rare in peripheral blood. Some motif variants were previously reported in reactive arthritis synovial fluid and blood.

The V gene's germline CDR1 is SNHLY and CDR2 FYNNEI. This CDR3 has 12 residues. The V gene lost 8 bases and the J gene lost 4 bases, with 8 bases spanning the gap. Molecular-barcoded quantitative 5'-RACE produced these TCR beta libraries. TCRdb ran MiXCR on the 5' RACE reads and lists one entry per CDR3 protein. In the table there are about 160,000 distinct CDR3 sequences, roughly 10% of which are singletons. The source is a female donor with ankylosing spondylitis or in good health (not recorded which). This sequence joins TRBV2 and TRBJ2-2, with a possible D match to TRBD1 (5 bases). Sequenced material: blood, either unsorted or a sorted T cell fraction (not recorded which). The CDR3 region is CASRQPTGELFF. As DNA, the CDR3 is TGTGCCAGCCGACAGCCCACCGGGGAGCTGTTTTTT.